A single sample gave rise to the 8 T cell receptor beta chains below, sequenced in a study of cytomegalovirus exposure and HLA in healthy donors. Sequencing used immunoSEQ multiplex PCR; TCRdb keeps in-frame clones, though not all of them. There are 100,000 to 150,000 clones in the sample; about 82% occur only once, and around 5.1% lies in the top ten. The sample taken for sequencing was PBMCs. The receptors shown here come from a man aged 18-30 years in good health and CMV-seronegative.

V and J are TRBV6-5 and TRBJ1-2, with 8 bases matching TRBD1. Germline trimming cut 0 bases from V and 7 bases from J; bases unmatched to any gene: 10. Germline loops: CDR1 MNHEY, CDR2 SVGAGI. CDR3 length: 16 residues. CDR3 in amino acids: CASSYSSGRGQGGYTF. CDR3 DNA sequence: TGTGCCAGCAGTTACTCGTCCGGCAGGGGGCAAGGTGGCTACACCTTC.

This clone was counted only a few times. In nucleotides, the CDR3 is TGTGCCAGTAGTATAGATGCGACAGGGAACGAGCAGTACTTC. Protein product: CASSIDATGNEQYF. V gene TRBV19 combines with J gene TRBJ2-7, with 7 bases aligning to TRBD1. Germline values: CDR1 LNHDA, CDR2 SQIVND (reference sequence). The CDR3 contains 14 residues. Germline trimming cut 0 bases from V and 5 bases from J; bases unmatched to any gene: 4.

The chain employs TRBV5-1 and TRBJ1-2; D gene ambiguous. V lost 5 bases, J lost 0 bases, and 14 bases lay in between. The V gene's germline CDR1 is SGHRS and CDR2 YFSETQ. The CDR3 is 15 residues long. The CDR3: CASRESLPANYGYTF. The CDR3 DNA is TGCGCCAGCAGGGAGAGTCTGCCAGCTAACTATGGCTACACCTTC.

The gene calls are TRBV5-4 and TRBJ1-2; possibly TRBD1 for D (5 bases). This CDR3 is 13 amino acids long. The germline V gene has CDR1 SGHNT and CDR2 YYREEE (reference sequence). V lost 0 bases to trimming and J lost 2 bases, with 5 bases between them. The CDR3 sequence is CASSLGQNYGYTF. In DNA form, the CDR3 reads TGTGCCAGCAGCTTGGGACAGAACTATGGCTACACCTTC.

The gene calls are TRBV6-1 and TRBJ2-1; 8 bases agree with TRBD2. The CDR3 extends over 15 amino acids. Trimming removed 4 bases from V and 7 bases from J; junction bases left unmatched: 9. The germline gives CDR1 MNHNS, CDR2 SASEGT. CDR3: CASSVTSEGWNEQFF. DNA for the CDR3: TGTGCCAGCAGTGTGACTAGCGAGGGGTGGAATGAGCAGTTCTTC.

V gene TRBV19 combines with J gene TRBJ2-5; 9 bases align to TRBD1. The CDR3 covers 16 residues. Looked up from germline, CDR1 is LNHDA and CDR2 is SQIVND (reference sequence). V shed 5 bases, J shed 5 bases, and the junction held 12 bases outside the gene matches. CDR3 sequence (DNA): TGTGCCAGTAGTCGTCTCCGGGGACAGGGTGAGGAGACCCAGTACTTC. This translates into CASSRLRGQGEETQYF.

The genes are TRBV19 and TRBJ1-1; D remains unclear. The CDR3 spans 15 residues. V gave up 2 bases and J gave up 0 bases, with 10 bases separating them. CDR1 and CDR2 (germline): LNHDA, SQIVND (reference sequence). DNA of the CDR3: TGTGCCAGTAGTATATTAAGAGACATGAACACTGAAGCTTTCTTT. Translation gives CASSILRDMNTEAFF.

V usage is TRBV5-1 and J usage is TRBJ2-7; 7 positions agree with TRBD2. The CDR3 covers 16 residues. Germline CDR1 is SGHRS and CDR2 is YFSETQ. J gave up 5 bases and V 4 bases, and 15 bases lay outside the gene matches. The CDR3 is CASSPRGGTLGDEQYF. The CDR3 DNA follows: TGCGCCAGCAGCCCTCGCGGGGGAACCCTTGGGGACGAGCAGTACTTC. Looking up the rest from reference TRBV5-1 and TRBJ2-7 gives the full variable domain: KAGVTQTPRYLIKTRGQQVTLSCSPISGHRSVSWYQQTPGQGLQFLFEYFSETQRNKGNFPGRFSGRQFSNSRSEMNVSTLELGDSALYLCASSPRGGTLGDEQYFGPGTRLTVT.